The 22 T cell receptor beta chains below were found in one sample sequenced in a study of T cell responses to AZD1222 COVID-19 vaccine. This table comes from immunoSEQ multiplex PCR, and its TCRdb copy is limited to in-frame clones, with some not included. Among 55,000 to 75,000 clones, about 85% were seen once, and the ten largest hold roughly 21%. The sequenced sample was peripheral blood, obtained on day 0 of AZD1222 vaccination. Receptors were obtained from an adult in good health.

V gene TRBV7-8 combines with J gene TRBJ1-1; a weak D match, TRBD1 (5 bases). CDR1 is SGHVS, CDR2 FQNEAQ, per germline. The CDR3 covers 14 residues. Trimming pared 6 bases from V and 0 bases from J, leaving 11 bases between. The CDR3 spells CASSPGTLNTEAFF. As DNA, the CDR3 is TGTGCCAGCAGTCCCGGGACGCTGAACACTGAAGCTTTCTTT.

With respect to this clone: The same CDR3 is also encoded by other DNA sequences in this sample. The chain is built from TRBV6-5 and TRBJ2-7, with D unresolved. CDR3 length: 11 amino acids. V gave up 4 bases and J gave up 2 bases, with 3 bases separating them. Germline-derived CDR1 and CDR2 are MNHEY and SVGAGI. CDR3 loop: CASSSPYEQYF. CDR3 bases: TGTGCCAGCAGTTCCCCCTACGAGCAGTACTTC.

This chain connects TRBV18 to TRBJ2-4; no clear D. V was shortened by 8 bases and J by 0 bases, with 14 bases between the two germline ends. This CDR3 is 15 amino acids long. Germline V gives CDR1 KGHSH, CDR2 LQKENI. The CDR3 DNA sequence: TGTGCCAGCAACCCTTTAGGAATAGCCAAAAACATTCAGTACTTC. Its protein is CASNPLGIAKNIQYF.

The rearrangement links TRBV7-2 to TRBJ1-2; TRBD1 aligns across 7 bases. Germline loops: CDR1 SGHTA, CDR2 FQGNSA. With 5 bases clipped from V and 2 bases from J, the junction kept 14 bases outside the gene matches. This CDR3 comprises 17 residues. DNA of the CDR3: TGTGCCAGCAGCATCGGACAGGCTTTCTCACCGAACTATGGCTACACCTTC. It translates to CASSIGQAFSPNYGYTF.

This clone was observed a few times. The chain uses TRBV6-5 and TRBJ2-7, with D uncertain. The CDR3 is 14 residues long. CDR1 is MNHEY, CDR2 SVGAGI, per germline. V dropped 6 bases and J dropped 3 bases, with 15 bases sitting between them. The CDR3 DNA reads TGTGCCAGCAGCCTCGCAGATTCCAACTACGAGCAGTACTTC. Translating gives CASSLADSNYEQYF.

V is TRBV12-5 and J is TRBJ1-1; D is uncertain. CDR1 LGHNT and CDR2 FRNRAP come from the germline V gene. Trimming left V 8 bases short and J 7 bases short, with 11 bases between. This CDR3 comprises 11 residues. The CDR3 protein is CASFPGSEAFF. The CDR3 nucleotides are TGTGCTAGTTTCCCCGGGAGTGAAGCTTTCTTT.

The chain links TRBV3-1 (or the pseudogene TRBV3-2) to TRBJ1-2, with D perhaps matching TRBD1 (5 bases). There are 12 residues in the CDR3. Germline assignment: CDR1 LGHDT and CDR2 YNNKEL (reference sequence). V was cut by 6 bases and J by 7 bases, with 12 bases left in between. The CDR3 nucleotides are TGTGCCAGCAGAGGCGGGGGGATTGGCTACACCTTC. Translating it yields CASRGGGIGYTF.

The rearrangement joins TRBV5-5 to TRBJ1-2; 8 nucleotides align to TRBD1. CDR3 length: 14 amino acids. Germline-derived CDR1 and CDR2 are SGHKS and YYEKEE (reference sequence). V was pared by 2 bases and J by 4 bases, with 4 bases of the junction left unmatched. The CDR3 bases are TGTGCCAGCAGCTTTGGACAGGGCGGCTATGGCTACACCTTC. Its translation: CASSFGQGGYGYTF.

The chain has TRBV3-1 (or the pseudogene TRBV3-2) and TRBJ2-4; D possibly corresponds to TRBD1 (6 bases). Germline loops: CDR1 LGHDT, CDR2 YNNKEL (reference sequence). V was trimmed by 0 bases and J by 7 bases, leaving 13 bases between them. The CDR3 has 15 amino acids. In DNA form, the CDR3 reads TGTGCCAGCAGCCAAGACCCCGGGACACCCAACATTCAGTACTTC. Protein sequence: CASSQDPGTPNIQYF.

V and J are TRBV9 and TRBJ1-1, with D unclear. CDR3 length: 16 amino acids. CDR1 SGDLS and CDR2 YYNGEE come from the germline V gene. Between the trimmed V and J ends, which lost 4 bases and 2 bases, there was a span of 18 bases. CDR3 sequence (DNA): TGTGCCAGCAGCCCTACCGGTGGTAGTTACAACACTGAAGCTTTCTTT. Its translation: CASSPTGGSYNTEAFF.

This chain uses TRBV6-5 with TRBJ2-7; D perhaps matches TRBD1 (6 bases). With 5 bases removed from V and 0 bases from J, the gap between germline ends came to 11 bases. Germline V gives CDR1 MNHEY, CDR2 SVGAGI. The CDR3 has 14 amino acids. CDR3 residues: CASSTDSLSYEQYF. The DNA of the CDR3 is TGTGCCAGCAGTACGGACAGTCTCTCCTACGAGCAGTACTTC.

V usage is TRBV7-3 and J usage is TRBJ2-3, with 9 bases that match TRBD2. Germline V gives CDR1 SGHTA, CDR2 FQGTGA. The CDR3 extends over 16 amino acids. Trimming cost V 1 base and J 4 bases; bases outside gene matches: 6. This CDR3 reads CASSLSGGAVADTQYF. CDR3 coding DNA: TGTGCCAGCAGCTTAAGCGGGGGGGCAGTGGCAGATACGCAGTATTTT. Filled out from reference TRBV7-3 and TRBJ2-3, the complete variable domain reads GAGVSQTPSNKVTEKGKYVELRCDPISGHTALYWYRQSLGQGPEFLIYFQGTGAADDSGLPNDRFFAVRPEGSVSTLKIQRTERGDSAVYLCASSLSGGAVADTQYFGPGTRLTVL.

As DNA, the CDR3 is TGTGCCAGTAGCCTTGGGATTCTGCTCACTGAAGCTTTCTTT. It is translated as CASSLGILLTEAFF. The chain carries TRBV19 and TRBJ1-1; D is ambiguous. The germline V gene has CDR1 LNHDA and CDR2 SQIVND (reference sequence). The CDR3 contains 14 residues. Trimming removed 6 bases from V and 4 bases from J, with 15 bases in between.

The chain uses TRBV11-2 and TRBJ2-2; the D gene is possibly TRBD2 (7 bases). There are 15 residues in the CDR3. The germline V gene has CDR1 SGHAT and CDR2 FQNNGV. Trimming pared 6 bases from V and 7 bases from J, leaving 18 bases between. In DNA form, the CDR3 reads TGTGCCAGCAGAACCCTAGGGGGGGGTGGCGGGGAGCTGTTTTTT. Its translation: CASRTLGGGGGELFF.

This chain uses TRBV7-2 with TRBJ1-6; 7 positions match TRBD1. This CDR3 region has 15 residues. The germline V gene has CDR1 SGHTA and CDR2 FQGNSA. J lost 8 bases, V lost 3 bases, and 7 bases had no gene match. The CDR3 nucleotides are TGTGCCAGCAGCTTTTCGGGACAGTACGATTCACCCCTCCACTTT. Protein sequence: CASSFSGQYDSPLHF.

The chain has TRBV19 and TRBJ1-2, with 9 bases lining up with TRBD1. The CDR3 sequence is 18 residues long. Trimming cost V 4 bases and J 5 bases; bases outside gene matches: 17. The germline V gene encodes CDR1 LNHDA and CDR2 SQIVND (reference sequence). DNA of the CDR3: TGTGCCAGTAGTACCCCAACCGGGACAGGGTCTATGTTTTATGGCTACACCTTC. Translation: CASSTPTGTGSMFYGYTF.

This clone was counted at least ten times. This rearrangement joins TRBV6-5 to TRBJ2-7; D may be TRBD1 (6 bases). V was shortened by 2 bases and J by 2 bases, with 13 bases between the two germline ends. CDR1 is MNHEY and CDR2 is SVGAGI in the germline V gene. The CDR3 loop spans 15 amino acids. CDR3 sequence reads: CASSYQGMGAYEQYF. The CDR3 nucleotides are TGTGCCAGCAGTTACCAGGGGATGGGTGCCTACGAGCAGTACTTC.

On this clone: A read error is likely, as this CDR3 ends without the conserved phenylalanine or tryptophan. No DNA is shown, since the ends of the CDR3 on it are uncertain; the CDR3 is the one TCRdb lists. J is TRBJ2-7 and V is TRBV27. CDR1 MNHEY and CDR2 SMNVEV come from the germline V gene (reference sequence). The length of the CDR3 is 11 amino acids, counting both ends. CDR3 residues: CASSPHQQLGL.

This rearrangement joins TRBV6-5 to TRBJ2-5, with 7 bases aligning to TRBD2. The CDR3 is made up of 14 amino acids. CDR1 and CDR2 from the germline V gene are MNHEY and SVGAGI. V lost 6 bases to trimming and J lost 2 bases; unmatched junction nucleotides: 6. In nucleotides, the CDR3 is TGTGCCAGCAGCCCAGGACTAGTACAAGAGACCCAGTACTTC. Its translation: CASSPGLVQETQYF.

The genes are TRBV19 and TRBJ1-5, with 7 bases matching TRBD1. Germline V gene sequence: CDR1 LNHDA, CDR2 SQIVND (reference sequence). Trimming at V came to 7 bases and at J to 2 bases, leaving 8 bases not matched to a gene. This CDR3 has 15 amino acids. CDR3 region: CASTLQGGGNQPQHF. The CDR3, as DNA: TGTGCCAGTACTCTCCAGGGGGGTGGCAATCAGCCCCAGCATTTT.

About this clone itself: This specimen includes other DNA sequences encoding the same CDR3. The chain recombines TRBV19 with TRBJ1-1, with a tentative D call TRBD1 (6 bases). V was pared by 2 bases and J by 2 bases, with 9 bases between. Germline values: CDR1 LNHDA, CDR2 SQIVND (reference sequence). The CDR3 has 14 amino acids. The CDR3 is CASSIQGPNTEAFF. The CDR3 coding sequence is TGTGCCAGTAGTATACAGGGGCCCAACACTGAAGCTTTCTTT.

The J gene is TRBJ2-7, the V gene TRBV6-1; D is unresolved. The CDR3 is made up of 16 amino acids. Trimming cost V 2 bases and J 7 bases, with 21 bases left between them. Germline CDR1 and CDR2: MNHNS and SASEGT. CDR3 loop: CASSERQVTNLREQYF. The CDR3 nucleotides read TGTGCCAGCAGTGAAAGGCAGGTCACAAACCTCAGGGAGCAGTACTTC.